Listed below are T cell receptor beta chains from one sample, sequenced in a study of T cell responses to AZD1222 COVID-19 vaccine. Generated by immunoSEQ multiplex PCR, the TCRdb table keeps only in-frame clones and is missing some. Among about 140,000 clones listed, roughly 89% were seen once. Here the sequenced sample was peripheral blood, taken on day 0 of AZD1222 vaccination. The receptors were sampled from an adult in good health. CDR3s include the opening cysteine and the closing phenylalanine or tryptophan. The D gene is left open where the match is weak.

>.|TRBV9|TRBJ2-1
CASSVGRRELYNEQFF
>TRBD1|TRBV30|TRBJ2-7
CAWRPQGSPHEQYF
>.|TRBV19|TRBJ1-2
CASSILDNYGYTF
>.|TRBV23-1|TRBJ1-1
CASSLHPGTNTEAFF
>.|TRBV14|TRBJ2-1
CASSQVVARSRGIWDEQFF
>.|TRBV5-8|TRBJ1-5
CASTPGSGTTRYSNQPQHF
>TRBD1|TRBV5-1|TRBJ1-2
CASSLWQGGHGYTF
>.|TRBV4-2|TRBJ1-2
CASSQPSYGYTF
>.|TRBV3-1/TRBV3-2|TRBJ1-5
CASSPAGIGSQTDQNSNQPQHF
>.|TRBV7-9|TRBJ1-6
CASSLGDREGALHF
>TRBD1|TRBV18|TRBJ2-4
CASSPDRGKNIQYF
>.|TRBV7-2|TRBJ2-2
CASSSRRLQNTGELFF
>.|TRBV28|TRBJ2-3
CASQGIDTQYF
>.|TRBV28|TRBJ2-4
CASSRIMGFRAKNIQYF
>.|TRBV5-1|TRBJ2-1
CASSATGRGPKFAQFF
>.|TRBV11-3|TRBJ2-1
CASSLAGNEQFF